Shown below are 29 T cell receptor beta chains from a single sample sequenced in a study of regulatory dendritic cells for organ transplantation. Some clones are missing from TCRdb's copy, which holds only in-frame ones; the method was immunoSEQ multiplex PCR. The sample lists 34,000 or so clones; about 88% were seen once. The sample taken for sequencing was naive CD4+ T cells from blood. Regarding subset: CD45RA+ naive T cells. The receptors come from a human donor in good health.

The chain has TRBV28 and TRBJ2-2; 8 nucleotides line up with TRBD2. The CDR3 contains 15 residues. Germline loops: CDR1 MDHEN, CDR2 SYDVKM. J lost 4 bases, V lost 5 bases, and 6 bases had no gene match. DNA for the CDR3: TGTGCCAGCAGTCAGAGCGGGAGCGGCACCGGGGAGCTGTTTTTT. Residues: CASSQSGSGTGELFF.

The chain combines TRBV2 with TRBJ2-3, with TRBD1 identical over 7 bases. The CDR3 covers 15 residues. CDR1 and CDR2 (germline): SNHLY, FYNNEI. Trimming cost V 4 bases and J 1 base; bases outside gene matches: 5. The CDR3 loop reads CASSGQGYRTDTQYF. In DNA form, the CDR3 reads TGTGCCAGCAGTGGACAGGGCTACCGCACAGATACGCAGTATTTT.

In DNA, the CDR3 is TGTGCCAGTAGTATACCCAAATTAGGGATTTATGGCTACACCTTC. Translating it yields CASSIPKLGIYGYTF. This chain joins TRBV19 and TRBJ1-2; D is ambiguous. Trimming removed 2 bases from V and 5 bases from J, with 15 bases in between. CDR1 and CDR2 (germline): LNHDA, SQIVND (reference sequence). This CDR3 has 15 residues.

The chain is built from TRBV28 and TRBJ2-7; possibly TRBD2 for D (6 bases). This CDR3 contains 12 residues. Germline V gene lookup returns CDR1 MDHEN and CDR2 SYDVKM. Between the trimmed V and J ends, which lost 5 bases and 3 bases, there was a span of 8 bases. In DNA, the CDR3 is TGTGCCAGCAGTCGGGAGAACTACGAGCAGTACTTC. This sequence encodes CASSRENYEQYF. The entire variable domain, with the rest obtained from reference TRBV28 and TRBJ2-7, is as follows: DVKVTQSSRYLVKRTGEKVFLECVQDMDHENMFWYRQDPGLGLRLIYFSYDVKMKEKGDIPEGYSVSREKKERFSLILESASTNQTSMYLCASSRENYEQYFGPGTRLTVT.

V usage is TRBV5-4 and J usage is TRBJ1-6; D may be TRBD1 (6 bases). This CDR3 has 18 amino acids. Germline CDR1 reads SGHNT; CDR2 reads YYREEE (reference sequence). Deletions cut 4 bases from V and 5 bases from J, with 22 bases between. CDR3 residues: CASSPGTFGSVNNSPLHF. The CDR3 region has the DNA TGTGCCAGCAGCCCCGGGACATTCGGGAGCGTAAATAATTCACCCCTCCACTTT.

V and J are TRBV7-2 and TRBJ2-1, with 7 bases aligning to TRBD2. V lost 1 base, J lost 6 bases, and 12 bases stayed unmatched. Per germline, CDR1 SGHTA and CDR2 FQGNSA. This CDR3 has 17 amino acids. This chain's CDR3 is CASSLVAVGGSGNEQFF. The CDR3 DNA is TGTGCCAGCAGCTTAGTTGCGGTTGGCGGGAGTGGCAATGAGCAGTTCTTC.

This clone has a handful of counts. The CDR3 DNA reads TGTGCCAGCAGTTCCCGGACAGGGACTTGGGGCTACACCTTC. Protein product: CASSSRTGTWGYTF. This chain connects TRBV28 to TRBJ1-2, with 8 bases that match TRBD1. Germline V gene lookup returns CDR1 MDHEN and CDR2 SYDVKM. Losses at the gene ends were 4 bases for V and 8 bases for J; bases not matched to a gene: 9. The CDR3 covers 14 residues.

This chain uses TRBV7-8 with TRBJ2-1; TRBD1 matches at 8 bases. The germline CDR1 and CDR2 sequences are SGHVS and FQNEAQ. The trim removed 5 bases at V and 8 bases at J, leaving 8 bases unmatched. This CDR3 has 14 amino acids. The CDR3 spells CASSDRGPLDEQFF. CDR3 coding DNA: TGTGCCAGCAGCGACAGGGGTCCTTTGGATGAGCAGTTCTTC.

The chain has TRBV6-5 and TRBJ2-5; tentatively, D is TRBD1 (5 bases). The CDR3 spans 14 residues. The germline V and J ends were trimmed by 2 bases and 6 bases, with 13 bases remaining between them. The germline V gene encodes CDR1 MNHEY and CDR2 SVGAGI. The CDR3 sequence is CASSYRQLPKTQYF. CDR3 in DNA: TGTGCCAGCAGTTACCGACAGCTCCCGAAGACCCAGTACTTC.

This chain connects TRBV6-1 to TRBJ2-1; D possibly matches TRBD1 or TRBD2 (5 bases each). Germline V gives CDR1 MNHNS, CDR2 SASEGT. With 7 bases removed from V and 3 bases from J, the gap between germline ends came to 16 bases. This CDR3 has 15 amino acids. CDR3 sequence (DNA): TGTGCCAGCACACTAAGGGGAGAGGTCTACAATGAGCAGTTCTTC. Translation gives CASTLRGEVYNEQFF.

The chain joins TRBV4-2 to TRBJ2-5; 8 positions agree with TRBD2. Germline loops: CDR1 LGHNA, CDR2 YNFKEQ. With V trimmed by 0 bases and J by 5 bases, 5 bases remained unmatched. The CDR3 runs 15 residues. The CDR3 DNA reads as TGTGCCAGCAGCCAAGACCGGGGGGGCGTGGAGACCCAGTACTTC. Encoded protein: CASSQDRGGVETQYF.

The chain's CDR3 is CASSPRWGGRGTEAFF. In DNA, the CDR3 is TGTGCCAGCAGTCCCCGCTGGGGGGGAAGGGGCACTGAAGCTTTCTTT. The J gene is TRBJ1-1, the V gene TRBV27, with a possible D match to TRBD1 (5 bases). The V gene's germline CDR1 is MNHEY and CDR2 SMNVEV (reference sequence). V was clipped by 5 bases and J by 4 bases, with 20 bases between them. The CDR3 consists of 16 residues.

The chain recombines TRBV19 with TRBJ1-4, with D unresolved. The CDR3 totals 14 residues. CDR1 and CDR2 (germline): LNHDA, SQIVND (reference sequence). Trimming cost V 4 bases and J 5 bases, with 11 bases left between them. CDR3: CASSRVSLNEKLFF. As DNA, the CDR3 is TGTGCCAGTAGTAGGGTAAGCCTGAATGAAAAACTGTTTTTT.

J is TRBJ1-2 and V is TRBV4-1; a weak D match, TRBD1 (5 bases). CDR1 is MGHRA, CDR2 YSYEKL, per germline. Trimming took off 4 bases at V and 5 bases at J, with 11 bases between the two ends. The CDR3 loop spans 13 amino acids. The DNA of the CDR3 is TGCGCCAGCAGCCGATTCGAGGGGTATGGCTACACCTTC. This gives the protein CASSRFEGYGYTF.

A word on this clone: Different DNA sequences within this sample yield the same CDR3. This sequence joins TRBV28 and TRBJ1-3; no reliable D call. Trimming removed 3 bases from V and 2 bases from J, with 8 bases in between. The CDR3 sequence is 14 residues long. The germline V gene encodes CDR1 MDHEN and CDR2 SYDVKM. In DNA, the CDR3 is TGTGCCAGCAGTTTGCCCGGGACTGGAAACACCATATATTTT. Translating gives CASSLPGTGNTIYF.

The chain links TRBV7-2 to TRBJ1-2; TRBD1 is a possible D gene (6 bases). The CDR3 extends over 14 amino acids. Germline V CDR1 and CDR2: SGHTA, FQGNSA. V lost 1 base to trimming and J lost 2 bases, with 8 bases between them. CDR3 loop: CASSLVGGNYGYTF. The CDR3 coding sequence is TGTGCCAGCAGCTTAGTTGGGGGCAACTATGGCTACACCTTC.

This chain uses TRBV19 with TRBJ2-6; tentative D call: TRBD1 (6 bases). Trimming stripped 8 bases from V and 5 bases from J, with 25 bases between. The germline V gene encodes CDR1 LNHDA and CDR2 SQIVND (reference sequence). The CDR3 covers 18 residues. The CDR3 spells CASRDPGHPESWANVLTF. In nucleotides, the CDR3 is TGTGCCAGTCGCGATCCGGGACACCCAGAGTCGTGGGCCAACGTCCTGACTTTC.

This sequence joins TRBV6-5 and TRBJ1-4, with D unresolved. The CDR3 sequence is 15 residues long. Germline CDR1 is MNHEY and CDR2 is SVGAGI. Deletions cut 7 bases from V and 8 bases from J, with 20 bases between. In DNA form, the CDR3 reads TGTGCCAGCACTCACTCGATTTGGGTAACCGAAAAACTGTTTTTT. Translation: CASTHSIWVTEKLFF.

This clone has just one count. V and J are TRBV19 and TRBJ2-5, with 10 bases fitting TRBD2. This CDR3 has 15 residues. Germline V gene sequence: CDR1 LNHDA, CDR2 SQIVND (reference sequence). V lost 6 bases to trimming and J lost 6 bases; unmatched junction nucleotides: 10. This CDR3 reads CASSILTSGEKTQYF. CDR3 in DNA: TGTGCCAGTAGCATTCTCACTAGCGGGGAAAAGACCCAGTACTTC. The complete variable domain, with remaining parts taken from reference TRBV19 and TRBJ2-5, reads DGGITQSPKYLFRKEGQNVTLSCEQNLNHDAMYWYRQDPGQGLRLIYYSQIVNDFQKGDIAEGYSVSREKKESFPLTVTSAQKNPTAFYLCASSILTSGEKTQYFGPGTRLLVL.

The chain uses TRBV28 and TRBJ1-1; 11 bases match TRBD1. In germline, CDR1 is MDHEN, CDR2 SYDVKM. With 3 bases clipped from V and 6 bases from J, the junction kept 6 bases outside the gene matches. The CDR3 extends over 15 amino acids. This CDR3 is CASSFTGTGGAEAFF. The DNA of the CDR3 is TGTGCCAGCAGTTTCACCGGGACAGGGGGTGCTGAAGCTTTCTTT.

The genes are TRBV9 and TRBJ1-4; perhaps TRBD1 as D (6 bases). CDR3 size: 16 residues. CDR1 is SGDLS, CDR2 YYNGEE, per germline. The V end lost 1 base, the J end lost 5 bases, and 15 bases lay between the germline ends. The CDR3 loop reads CASSVFYGQPNEKLFF. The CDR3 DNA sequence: TGTGCCAGCAGCGTATTTTACGGACAGCCAAATGAAAAACTGTTTTTT.

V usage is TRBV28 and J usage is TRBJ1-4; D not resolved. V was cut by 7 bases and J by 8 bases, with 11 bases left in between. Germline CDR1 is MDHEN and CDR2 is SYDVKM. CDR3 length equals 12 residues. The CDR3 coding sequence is TGTGCCAGCACTGGGTCCGCAGAAAAACTGTTTTTT. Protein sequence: CASTGSAEKLFF.

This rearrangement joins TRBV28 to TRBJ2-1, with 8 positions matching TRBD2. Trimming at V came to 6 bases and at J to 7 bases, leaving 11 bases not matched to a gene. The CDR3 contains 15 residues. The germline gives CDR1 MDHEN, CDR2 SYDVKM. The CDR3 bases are TGTGCCAGCAGCTCCAGCGGGAGTGATGGAAATGAGCAGTTCTTC. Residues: CASSSSGSDGNEQFF. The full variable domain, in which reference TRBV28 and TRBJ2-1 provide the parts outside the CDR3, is DVKVTQSSRYLVKRTGEKVFLECVQDMDHENMFWYRQDPGLGLRLIYFSYDVKMKEKGDIPEGYSVSREKKERFSLILESASTNQTSMYLCASSSSGSDGNEQFFGPGTRLTVL.

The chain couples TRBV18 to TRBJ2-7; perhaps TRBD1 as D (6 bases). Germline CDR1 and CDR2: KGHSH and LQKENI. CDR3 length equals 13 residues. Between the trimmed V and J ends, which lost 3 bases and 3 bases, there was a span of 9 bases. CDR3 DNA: TGTGCCAGCTCACCCGGGACACACTACGAGCAGTACTTC. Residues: CASSPGTHYEQYF.

As DNA, the CDR3 is TGTGCCAGCAGACCCGGGACCCCCAATGAGCAGTTCTTC. As protein: CASRPGTPNEQFF. The chain combines TRBV28 with TRBJ2-1, with D tentatively TRBD1 or TRBD2 (5 bases each). The CDR3 has 13 residues. Germline assignment: CDR1 MDHEN and CDR2 SYDVKM. Trimming removed 6 bases at V and 6 bases at J, with 12 bases between.

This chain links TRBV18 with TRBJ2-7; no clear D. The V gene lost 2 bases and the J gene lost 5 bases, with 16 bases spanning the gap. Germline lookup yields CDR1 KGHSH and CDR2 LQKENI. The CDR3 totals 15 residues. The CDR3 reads CASSPNPGQDDEQYF. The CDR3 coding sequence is TGTGCCAGCTCACCAAACCCCGGCCAGGATGACGAGCAGTACTTC.

CDR3 in amino acids: CASSLMQGKGEKLFF. In DNA form, the CDR3 reads TGTGCCAGCAGCTTAATGCAAGGCAAGGGTGAAAAACTGTTTTTT. The gene calls are TRBV7-8 and TRBJ1-4, with no clear D. CDR1 is SGHVS, CDR2 FQNEAQ, per germline. The CDR3 has 15 amino acids. V was cut by 2 bases and J by 7 bases, with 14 bases left in between.

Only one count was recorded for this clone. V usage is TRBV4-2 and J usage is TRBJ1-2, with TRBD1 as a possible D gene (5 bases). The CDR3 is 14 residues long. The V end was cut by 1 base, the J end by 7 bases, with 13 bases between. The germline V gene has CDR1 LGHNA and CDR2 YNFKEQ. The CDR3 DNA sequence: TGTGCCAGCAGCCAAGTTAACGGGGCATTTGGCTACACCTTC. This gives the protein CASSQVNGAFGYTF.

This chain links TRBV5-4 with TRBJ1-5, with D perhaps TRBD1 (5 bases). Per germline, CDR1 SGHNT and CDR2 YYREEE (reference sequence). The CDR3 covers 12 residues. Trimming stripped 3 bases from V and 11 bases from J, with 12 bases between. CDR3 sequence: CASSWGGGAQHF. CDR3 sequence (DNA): TGTGCCAGCAGCTGGGGTGGAGGGGCCCAGCATTTT.